The 15 T cell receptor beta chains listed next were all sequenced from one sample in a study of blood T cell repertoires in COVID-19. Profiling relied on immunoSEQ multiplex PCR, and the TCRdb table lists in-frame clones only, not all of them. The sample yields fewer than 140,000 clones, less than 85% seen once. Sequenced material: peripheral blood. Receptors were obtained from a woman aged 55-70 years with acute or convalescent COVID-19.

The CDR3 DNA is TGTGCCAGCAGCGTAGGGGTGGTGCGGGCGGGGAGGAATGAGCAGTTCTTC. Translating gives CASSVGVVRAGRNEQFF. The rearrangement joins TRBV9 to TRBJ2-1; D possibly corresponds to TRBD2 (6 bases). Looked up from germline, CDR1 is SGDLS and CDR2 is YYNGEE. V was trimmed by 0 bases and J by 7 bases, leaving 20 bases between them. The CDR3 covers 17 residues.

The rearrangement joins TRBV5-1 to TRBJ2-2, with 7 bases matching TRBD2. CDR1 is SGHRS, CDR2 YFSETQ, per germline. V shed 4 bases and J 7 bases; nucleotides not matched to a gene: 10. The CDR3 consists of 15 residues. The CDR3 DNA follows: TGCGCCAGCAGCCGGAGCGGGGTGGAAGGCGGGGAGCTGTTTTTT. Amino acid sequence: CASSRSGVEGGELFF.

This chain's CDR3 is CASSLVGDSYNSPLHF. The CDR3 nucleotides read TGCGCCAGCAGCTTGGTGGGAGACTCCTATAATTCACCCCTCCACTTT. The chain uses TRBV5-1 and TRBJ1-6; the D is unclear. Deletions cut 0 bases from V and 0 bases from J, with 7 bases between. Per germline, CDR1 SGHRS and CDR2 YFSETQ. The CDR3 has 16 residues.

This clone was observed a single time. The chain is built from TRBV27 and TRBJ1-1; D is possibly TRBD1 (6 bases). Between the trimmed V and J ends, which lost 9 bases and 0 bases, there was a span of 23 bases. The CDR3 consists of 17 residues. The germline CDR1 and CDR2 sequences are MNHEY and SMNVEV (reference sequence). CDR3: CASKQTLRGLMNTEAFF. In DNA form, the CDR3 reads TGTGCCAGTAAACAAACCCTCAGGGGCCTCATGAACACTGAAGCTTTCTTT.

This sequence joins TRBV10-3 and TRBJ1-6; 8 nucleotides line up with TRBD1. The germline V gene has CDR1 ENHRY and CDR2 SYGVKD. CDR3 length equals 16 residues. The trim removed 6 bases at V and 0 bases at J, leaving 4 bases unmatched. The CDR3 protein is CAISRQGTSYNSPLHF. CDR3 nucleotides: TGTGCCATCAGCCGACAGGGGACCTCCTATAATTCACCCCTCCACTTT.

The chain uses TRBV18 and TRBJ2-1, with 10 bases fitting TRBD2. The V gene's germline CDR1 is KGHSH and CDR2 LQKENI. J lost 5 bases, V lost 5 bases, and 3 bases had no gene match. This CDR3 contains 14 residues. The CDR3 coding sequence is TGTGCCAGCTCATCTAGCGGGAGCGACAATGAGCAGTTCTTC. Translated, it gives CASSSSGSDNEQFF.

The J gene is TRBJ1-5, the V gene TRBV12-3 or TRBV12-4; D gene ambiguous. Trimming removed 2 bases from V and 7 bases from J, with 6 bases in between. CDR3 size: 12 residues. The CDR3 region is CASSLLGQPQHF. In nucleotides, the CDR3 is TGTGCCAGCAGTTTACTTGGCCAGCCCCAGCATTTT.

V is TRBV5-1 and J is TRBJ2-7, with 7 positions matching TRBD2. Trimming at V came to 4 bases and at J to 0 bases, leaving 4 bases not matched to a gene. The CDR3 is 14 residues long. Germline V lookup: CDR1 SGHRS, CDR2 YFSETQ. The CDR3 DNA reads TGCGCCAGCAGCCTCGCGGGAGACTCCTACGAGCAGTACTTC. Translation: CASSLAGDSYEQYF.

The rearrangement uses TRBV5-1 and TRBJ1-1, with D perhaps matching TRBD1 (5 bases). The ends were cut back, 0 bases at V and 3 bases at J, with 15 bases in the middle. This CDR3 is built from 16 residues. The germline gives CDR1 SGHRS, CDR2 YFSETQ. CDR3 in amino acids: CASSLAPREVDTEAFF. CDR3 DNA: TGCGCCAGCAGCTTGGCCCCCAGGGAGGTTGACACTGAAGCTTTCTTT.

The chain joins TRBV11-2 to TRBJ1-6, with D uncertain. Trimming left V 2 bases short and J 3 bases short, with 5 bases between. The CDR3 covers 14 residues. CDR1 SGHAT and CDR2 FQNNGV come from the germline V gene. The CDR3 DNA reads as TGTGCCAGCAGCTTAAACAGCTATAATTCACCCCTCCACTTT. Translating gives CASSLNSYNSPLHF.

The chain links TRBV5-1 to TRBJ2-1; 8 bases map to TRBD1. CDR3 size: 18 residues. V was pared by 3 bases and J by 4 bases, with 15 bases of the junction left unmatched. Germline V gene lookup returns CDR1 SGHRS and CDR2 YFSETQ. The DNA of the CDR3 is TGCGCCAGCAGCTCTCCACAGGGGATCACAGGGGGGTACAATGAGCAGTTCTTC. This gives the protein CASSSPQGITGGYNEQFF.

A few counts support this clone. The CDR3 here is CATSRSDRAQQPQHF. The CDR3 DNA is TGTGCCACCAGCAGATCAGACAGGGCTCAGCAGCCCCAGCATTTT. This chain links TRBV15 with TRBJ1-5; TRBD1 matches at 7 bases. The CDR3 totals 15 residues. The V gene's germline CDR1 is LNHNV and CDR2 YYDKDF (reference sequence). The V and J ends lost 2 bases and 7 bases, in that order; junction bases with no gene match: 8.

The V call is TRBV6-1, the J call TRBJ1-6; 9 nucleotides match TRBD1. CDR1 and CDR2 (germline): MNHNS, SASEGT. The CDR3 spans 15 residues. With 2 bases clipped from V and 9 bases from J, the junction kept 5 bases outside the gene matches. The CDR3 DNA reads TGTGCCAGCAGTGAATCACAGGGGGCGATTTCACCCCTCCACTTT. This gives the protein CASSESQGAISPLHF.

The rearrangement uses TRBV10-2 and TRBJ1-1, with a weak D call TRBD1 (6 bases). Trimming removed 6 bases from V and 4 bases from J, with 18 bases in between. Germline loops: CDR1 WSHSY, CDR2 SAAADI. The CDR3 consists of 15 residues. The chain's CDR3 is CASRDPGVGSTEAFF. The DNA for the CDR3 is TGCGCCAGCAGGGACCCAGGGGTGGGTAGCACTGAAGCTTTCTTT.

The V call is TRBV11-1, the J call TRBJ2-1; 7 bases are a match to TRBD2. CDR3 size: 15 residues. V dropped 3 bases and J dropped 5; count of bases not matched to a gene: 7. From germline, CDR1 is SGHAT and CDR2 FQDESV (reference sequence). CDR3 nucleotide sequence: TGTGCCAGCAGCTTCGAAGCGGGGCAAGACAATGAGCAGTTCTTC. Protein product: CASSFEAGQDNEQFF.